Detailed here is one T cell receptor (beta chain). Measured with immunoSEQ multiplex PCR; TCRdb has only the in-frame clones, and not every one. Of 75,000 to 95,000 clones listed, 80% to 95% are singletons. This sample was included in a study of T cell changes during pregnancy in multiple sclerosis. This CDR3 region has 13 residues. V trimming: 9 bases; J trimming: 2 bases; junction bases outside the gene matches: 4. CDR1 and CDR2 from the germline V gene are MGHDK and SYGVNS. Sequenced material: peripheral blood, taken after pregnancy. The origin of this receptor is a female donor with multiple sclerosis, enrolled in a pregnancy study. V gene TRBV25-1 combines with J gene TRBJ1-5, with TRBD1 identical over 7 bases. The chain's CDR3 is CASGQDGNQPQHF. CDR3 DNA: TGTGCCAGTGGACAGGACGGCAATCAGCCCCAGCATTTT.